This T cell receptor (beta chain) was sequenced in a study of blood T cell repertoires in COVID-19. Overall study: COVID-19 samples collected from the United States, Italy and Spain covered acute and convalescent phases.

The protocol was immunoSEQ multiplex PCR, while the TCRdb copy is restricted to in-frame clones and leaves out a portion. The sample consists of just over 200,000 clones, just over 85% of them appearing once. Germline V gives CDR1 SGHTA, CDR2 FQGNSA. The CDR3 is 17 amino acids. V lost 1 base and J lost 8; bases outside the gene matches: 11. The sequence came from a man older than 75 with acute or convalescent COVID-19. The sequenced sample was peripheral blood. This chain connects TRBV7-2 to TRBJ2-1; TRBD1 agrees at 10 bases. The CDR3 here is CASSLGDRGLLRDEQFF. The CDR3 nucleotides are TGTGCCAGCAGCTTAGGCGACAGGGGGCTCCTTAGGGATGAGCAGTTCTTC.